This T cell receptor (beta chain) came from a study of OX40 agonist ivuxolimab in advanced cancers. Turning to the overall study: Ivuxolimab was an agonistic, fully human IgG2 monoclonal antibody directed against OX40 (CD134), a costimulatory receptor. Peripheral TCRbeta sequencing was intended to test whether TCR sequence diversity was altered and clonal T-cell expansion was caused by ivuxolimab. In the dose-escalation cohort, 82.7% of patients were male, and the mean age was approximately 60 years, with a range of about 20 to 90. Patients were allowed to have had prior anti-PD-1, anti-PD-L1 or anti-CTLA-4 therapy, and roughly two fifths of the dose-escalation patients had been treated with checkpoint inhibitors. Of the approximately 50 patients in dose escalation, 19 had hepatocellular carcinoma, some 15 had melanoma, 9 had renal cell carcinoma and 9 had head and neck cancer. Partial responses were achieved by three dose-escalation patients, of whom one had hepatocellular carcinoma and two had cutaneous melanoma. Intravenous ivuxolimab was administered to patients every 2 weeks at six dose levels: 0.01, 0.1, 0.3, 1.5, 3 and 10 mg/kg. The paper reports the monotherapy dose-escalation portion (N of about 54 patients) of the phase I ivuxolimab trial. The study at large found these results: Antigen specificity was not determined for the clonally expanded peripheral T cells. In the 0.1-3.0 mg/kg groups, partial responders were among the patients with the lowest normalized peripheral clonal expansion, particularly in CD8+ T cells. After ivuxolimab, more expanded clones were found on average in CD8+ T cells than in CD4+ T cells. At doses of 0.1 to 3.0 mg/kg, clonal expansion of both CD4+ and CD8+ T cells in blood was seen between baseline and week 6. Low levels of normalized T-cell clonal expansion were also shown by some nonresponding patients.

Patients with a history of autoimmune disease or receiving systemic immunosuppression were excluded from the trial. Peripheral blood for TCR sequencing was drawn from every dose cohort at baseline, at cycle 4 day 1 and at cycle 7 day 1. Samples were obtained from an open-label, multicenter, first-in-human phase I dose-escalation trial of ivuxolimab. The trial enrolled adults with locally advanced or metastatic head and neck squamous cell, hepatocellular, melanoma or renal cell carcinoma. Before TCR sequencing, CD4+ T cells and CD8+ T cells from peripheral blood were sorted into separate populations. For this clone: The antigen this receptor binds is unknown. It has no much larger one-base neighbor in the sample; base qualities were not kept.

The cysteine opens and the phenylalanine closes a CDR3 of 17 amino acids. Only CDR3 DNA is held: 51 bases, read in frame from base 1. In the germline V gene, CDR1 corresponds to SGHTA and CDR2 to FQGNSA. V sheds 0 bases and J sheds 0 bases, leaving 12 bases between their ends. Genomic DNA was isolated from the sorted cells so that the TCRbeta CDR3 region could be sequenced. TCRbeta CDR3 regions were sequenced using the immunoSEQ Assay. TCRdb limited this immuneACCESS table to in-frame rearrangements with V and J called. A share of clones is missing; checked studies link under half to unresolved V genes, and the rest is unexplained. This sample holds tens of thousands of clones; about 92% were observed only once. Of the sample, about 10% is held by the ten largest clones.

The sequencing used CD4+ or CD8+ T cells sorted from blood, collected in a trial of the OX40 agonist ivuxolimab. Recombination joined TRBV7-2 with TRBJ1-5, with TRBD1 as a weak D call on 5 bases. The TCR originated in an adult with an advanced solid tumor such as melanoma, head and neck, liver or kidney cancer. This receptor has the CDR3 CASSLALPGFSNQPQHF. The sequenced DNA: TGTGCCAGCAGCTTAGCTTTACCAGGGTTTAGCAATCAGCCCCAGCATTTT.